This TCR beta chain was captured in a study of T-cell memory formation after mild COVID-19. About the study: TCR clusters were mostly donor specific.

In this sample, this clonotype turned up a few times. Its antigen is undetermined. From the 5' RACE reads, TCRdb called clonotypes with MiXCR, one entry per CDR3 protein. The data contain around 130,000 distinct CDR3 sequences, 11% to 15% of them singletons. Study-level findings and limits: Clones contracting over day 15 to 85 were CD4/CD8 balanced, with later expanders leaning CD4+. CM and EM subsets held most contracting CD4+ clones; EMRA held CD8+ ones.

CDR3 size: 12 residues. Germline CDR1 and CDR2: SQVTM and ANQGSEA. Trimming removed 6 bases from V and 1 base from J, with 9 bases in between. The sequencing sample was made of PBMCs or a T cell subset sorted from them (not recorded which). The chain has TRBV29-1 and TRBJ1-1, with D possibly matching TRBD1 (5 bases). This TCR came from an adult woman who had mild COVID-19 (a few samples of this study predate the infection). Cell type and time point are not known. CDR3 coding DNA: TGCAGCGTATCCGGACAGAACACTGAAGCTTTCTTT. Amino acids: CSVSGQNTEAFF.